This T cell receptor (beta chain) is from a study of response to subunit inactivated influenza vaccine. The trim removed 3 bases at V and 1 base at J, leaving 12 bases unmatched. Germline assignment: CDR1 DFQATT and CDR2 SNEGSKA (reference sequence). CDR3 length equals 16 residues. MiXCR was run by TCRdb on the RT-PCR reads, yielding one entry per CDR3 protein. The sample has about 570,000 distinct CDR3 sequences, roughly 10% seen once. The same specimen was also included in a second study, on T cells expressing NK-cell markers. From that second work: Generation of TCR beta cDNA was performed by 5'RACE template switching incorporating UMIs. Beta-chain profiling covered CD3+CD56+NKG2C+, CD3+CD56+NKG2C- and CD3+CD56-NKG2C+ sorted subsets. Each of roughly 6 donors carried dominant NKG2C+ clonotypes accounting for roughly 1.0-7.5% of CD8+ T cells. The CD3+CD56-NKG2C+ fraction of a handful of donors was also led by these clonotypes. There remained a lack of clarity about HCMV specificity of expanded NKG2C+ T cell clones.

The origin of this receptor is a man aged 45-65 years who received an inactivated influenza vaccine. The material sequenced was PBMCs from blood, taken on the day of vaccination. The genes are TRBV20-1 and TRBJ2-7, with 7 bases aligning to TRBD2. CDR3 amino acids: CSARGRLATNSYEQYF. The CDR3 DNA reads as TGCAGTGCTAGGGGGAGACTAGCTACCAATTCCTACGAGCAGTACTTC.